The clone carrying this T cell receptor beta chain has just a few counts. The CDR3 runs to 13 residues. V was clipped by 6 bases and J by 9 bases, with 17 bases between them. Per the germline V gene, CDR1 is SEHNR and CDR2 is FQNEAQ (reference sequence). This sample was included in a study of Graves' ophthalmopathy and Graves' hyperthyroidism. In the study overall: Hyperthyroidism qualified as stable when ophthalmopathy did not develop within 18 months of follow-up.

Amplification of TCR beta CDR3 regions used RNA transcripts. An opening RT-PCR round employed HTBI primers and preceded a second-round multiplex PCR. In TCRdb, the multiplex PCR reads were re-called with MiXCR into one record per CDR3 protein. This sample carries roughly 1.1 million distinct CDR3 sequences, about two fifths of them seen once, and the ten largest clones take 11%. The clonotype was recovered from an adult man with Graves' hyperthyroidism. The genes are TRBV7-9 and TRBJ1-1, with D possibly TRBD1 on 6 matching bases. The sample consisted of peripheral blood or thyroid tissue (not recorded which). The CDR3 DNA reads as TGTGCCAGCAGGACGGGACACGGGAAGAAAGCTTTCTTT. It yields the protein CASRTGHGKKAFF.